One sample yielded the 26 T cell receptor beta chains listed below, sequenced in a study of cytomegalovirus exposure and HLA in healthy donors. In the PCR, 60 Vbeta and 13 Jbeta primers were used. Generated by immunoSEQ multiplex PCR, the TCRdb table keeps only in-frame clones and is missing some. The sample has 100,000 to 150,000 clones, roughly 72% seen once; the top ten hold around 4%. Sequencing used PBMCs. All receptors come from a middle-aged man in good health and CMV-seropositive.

This CDR3 reads CASSRDRVIEQYF. DNA for the CDR3: TGTGCCAGCAGCCGGGACAGGGTTATCGAGCAGTACTTC. The rearrangement uses TRBV6-1 and TRBJ2-7, with 9 bases matching TRBD1. The trim removed 6 bases at V and 6 bases at J, leaving 6 bases unmatched. The CDR3 has 13 amino acids. Germline V gene sequence: CDR1 MNHNS, CDR2 SASEGT.

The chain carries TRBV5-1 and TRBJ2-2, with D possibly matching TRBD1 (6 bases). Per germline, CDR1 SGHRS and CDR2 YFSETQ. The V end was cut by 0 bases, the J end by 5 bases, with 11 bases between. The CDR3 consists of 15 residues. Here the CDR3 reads CASSLVQGETGELFF. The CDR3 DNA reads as TGCGCCAGCAGCTTGGTACAGGGAGAGACCGGGGAGCTGTTTTTT. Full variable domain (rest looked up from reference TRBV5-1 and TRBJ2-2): KAGVTQTPRYLIKTRGQQVTLSCSPISGHRSVSWYQQTPGQGLQFLFEYFSETQRNKGNFPGRFSGRQFSNSRSEMNVSTLELGDSALYLCASSLVQGETGELFFGEGSRLTVL.

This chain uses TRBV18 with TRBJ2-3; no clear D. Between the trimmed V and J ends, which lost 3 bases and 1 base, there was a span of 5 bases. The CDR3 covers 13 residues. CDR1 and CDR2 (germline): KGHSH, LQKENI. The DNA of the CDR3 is TGTGCCAGCTCACCGGAGCGCACAGATACGCAGTATTTT. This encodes CASSPERTDTQYF.

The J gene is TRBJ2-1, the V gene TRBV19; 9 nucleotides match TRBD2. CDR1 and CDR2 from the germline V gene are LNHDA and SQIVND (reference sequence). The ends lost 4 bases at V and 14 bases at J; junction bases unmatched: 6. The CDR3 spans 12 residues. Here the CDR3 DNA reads TGTGCCAGTAGTAGTCGGACTAGCGAAGAGTTCTTC. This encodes CASSSRTSEEFF.

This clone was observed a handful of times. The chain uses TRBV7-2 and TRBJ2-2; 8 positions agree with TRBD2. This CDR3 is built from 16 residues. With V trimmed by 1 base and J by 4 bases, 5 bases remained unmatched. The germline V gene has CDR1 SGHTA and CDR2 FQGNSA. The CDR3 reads CASSLDAGGSTGELFF. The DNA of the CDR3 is TGTGCCAGCAGCTTAGACGCGGGAGGCTCCACCGGGGAGCTGTTTTTT.

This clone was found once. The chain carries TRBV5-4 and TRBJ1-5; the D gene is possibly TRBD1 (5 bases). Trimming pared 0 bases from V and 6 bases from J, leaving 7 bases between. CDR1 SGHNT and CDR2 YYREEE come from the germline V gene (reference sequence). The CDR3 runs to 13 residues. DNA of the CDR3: TGTGCCAGCAGCTTGGACAGGACTCAGCCCCAGCATTTT. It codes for CASSLDRTQPQHF.

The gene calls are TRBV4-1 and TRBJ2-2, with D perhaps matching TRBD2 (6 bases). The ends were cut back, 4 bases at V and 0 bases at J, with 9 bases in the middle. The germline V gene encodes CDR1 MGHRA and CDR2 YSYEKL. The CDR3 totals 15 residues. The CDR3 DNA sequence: TGCGCCAGCAGCCGAGGAGGGTCGAACACCGGGGAGCTGTTTTTT. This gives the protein CASSRGGSNTGELFF.

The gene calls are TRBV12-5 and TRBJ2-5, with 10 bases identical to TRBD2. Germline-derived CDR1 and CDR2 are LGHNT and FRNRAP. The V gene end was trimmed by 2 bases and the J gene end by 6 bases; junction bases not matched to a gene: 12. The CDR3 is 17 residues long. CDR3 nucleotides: TGTGCTAGTGGTTTGTCCGACGGGACTAGCGTTTCCAAGACCCAGTACTTC. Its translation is CASGLSDGTSVSKTQYF.

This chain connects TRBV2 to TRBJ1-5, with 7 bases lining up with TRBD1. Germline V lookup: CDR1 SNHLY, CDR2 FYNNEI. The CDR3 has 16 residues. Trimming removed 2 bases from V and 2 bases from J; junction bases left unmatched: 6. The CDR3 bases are TGTGCCAGCAGTGAACTTGGCCAGGGGGGCAATCAGCCCCAGCATTTT. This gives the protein CASSELGQGGNQPQHF.

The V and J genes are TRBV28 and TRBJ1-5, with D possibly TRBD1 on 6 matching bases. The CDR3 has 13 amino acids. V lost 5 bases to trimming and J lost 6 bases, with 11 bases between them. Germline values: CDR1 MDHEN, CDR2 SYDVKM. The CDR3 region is CASSARGSQPQHF. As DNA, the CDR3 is TGTGCCAGCAGTGCCAGGGGCAGTCAGCCCCAGCATTTT.

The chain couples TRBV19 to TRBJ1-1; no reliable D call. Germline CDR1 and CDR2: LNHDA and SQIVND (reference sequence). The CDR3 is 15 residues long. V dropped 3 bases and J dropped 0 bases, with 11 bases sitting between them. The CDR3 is CASSIEQNMNTEAFF. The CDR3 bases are TGTGCCAGTAGTATTGAACAGAACATGAACACTGAAGCTTTCTTT.

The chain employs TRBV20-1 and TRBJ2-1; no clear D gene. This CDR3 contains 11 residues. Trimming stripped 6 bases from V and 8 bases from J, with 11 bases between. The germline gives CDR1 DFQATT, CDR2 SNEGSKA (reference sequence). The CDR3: CSAQAEDEQFF. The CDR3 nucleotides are TGCAGTGCCCAAGCTGAGGATGAGCAGTTCTTC.

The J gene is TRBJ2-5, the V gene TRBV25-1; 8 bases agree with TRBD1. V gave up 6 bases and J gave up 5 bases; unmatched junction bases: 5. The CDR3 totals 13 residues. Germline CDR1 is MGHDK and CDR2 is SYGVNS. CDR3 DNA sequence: TGTGCCAGCAGACTGACAGGGGTCGAGACCCAGTACTTC. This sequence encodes CASRLTGVETQYF.

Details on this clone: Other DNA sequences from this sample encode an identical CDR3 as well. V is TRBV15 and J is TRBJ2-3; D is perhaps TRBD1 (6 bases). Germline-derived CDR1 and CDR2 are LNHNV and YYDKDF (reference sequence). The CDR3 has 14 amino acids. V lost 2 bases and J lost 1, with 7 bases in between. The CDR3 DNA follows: TGTGCCACCAGCAGACCAGGGGGCACAGATACGCAGTATTTT. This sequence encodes CATSRPGGTDTQYF. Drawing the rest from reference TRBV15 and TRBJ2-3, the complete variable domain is DAMVIQNPRYQVTQFGKPVTLSCSQTLNHNVMYWYQQKSSQAPKLLFHYYDKDFNNEADTPDNFQSRRPNTSFCFLDIRSPGLGDTAMYLCATSRPGGTDTQYFGPGTRLTVL.

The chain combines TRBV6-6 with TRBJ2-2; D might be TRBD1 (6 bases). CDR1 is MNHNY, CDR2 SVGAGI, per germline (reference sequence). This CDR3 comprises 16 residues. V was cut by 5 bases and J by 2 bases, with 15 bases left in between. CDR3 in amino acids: CASSNHGTRNTGELFF. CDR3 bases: TGTGCCAGCAGTAACCATGGGACACGAAACACCGGGGAGCTGTTTTTT.

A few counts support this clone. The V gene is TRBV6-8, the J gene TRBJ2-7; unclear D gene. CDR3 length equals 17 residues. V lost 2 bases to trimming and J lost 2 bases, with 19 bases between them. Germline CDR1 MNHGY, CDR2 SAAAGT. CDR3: CASSYPYHSHQTYEQYF. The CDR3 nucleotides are TGTGCCAGCAGTTACCCATACCACAGCCACCAGACCTACGAGCAGTACTTC.

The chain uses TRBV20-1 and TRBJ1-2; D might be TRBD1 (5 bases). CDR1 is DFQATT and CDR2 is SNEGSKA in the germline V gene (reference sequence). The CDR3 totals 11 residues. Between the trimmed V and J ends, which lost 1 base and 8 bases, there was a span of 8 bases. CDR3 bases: TGCAGTGCTAGAGGGGGCGAGGGCTACACCTTC. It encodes CSARGGEGYTF.

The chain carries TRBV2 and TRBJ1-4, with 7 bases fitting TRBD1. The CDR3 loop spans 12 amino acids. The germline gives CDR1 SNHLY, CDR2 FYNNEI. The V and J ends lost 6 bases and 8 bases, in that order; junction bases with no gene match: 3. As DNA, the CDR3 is TGTGCCAGCAGGACAGGGTACGAAAAACTGTTTTTT. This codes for CASRTGYEKLFF. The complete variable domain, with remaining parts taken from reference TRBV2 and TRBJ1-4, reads EPEVTQTPSHQVTQMGQEVILRCVPISNHLYFYWYRQILGQKVEFLVSFYNNEISEKSEIFDDQFSVERPDGSNFTLKIRSTKLEDSAMYFCASRTGYEKLFFGSGTQLSVL.

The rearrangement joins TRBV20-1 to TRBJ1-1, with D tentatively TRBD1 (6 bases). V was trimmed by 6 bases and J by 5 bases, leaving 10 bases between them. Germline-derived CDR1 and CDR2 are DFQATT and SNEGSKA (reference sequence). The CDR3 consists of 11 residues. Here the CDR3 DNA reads TGCAGTGCACGACAGGTTACTGAAGCTTTCTTT. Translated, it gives CSARQVTEAFF.

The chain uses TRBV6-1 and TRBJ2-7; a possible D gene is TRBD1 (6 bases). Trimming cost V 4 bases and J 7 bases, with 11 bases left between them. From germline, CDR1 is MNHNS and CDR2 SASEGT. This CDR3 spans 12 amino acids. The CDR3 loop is CASSVERGEQYF. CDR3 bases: TGTGCCAGCAGTGTGGAAAGGGGGGAGCAGTACTTC.

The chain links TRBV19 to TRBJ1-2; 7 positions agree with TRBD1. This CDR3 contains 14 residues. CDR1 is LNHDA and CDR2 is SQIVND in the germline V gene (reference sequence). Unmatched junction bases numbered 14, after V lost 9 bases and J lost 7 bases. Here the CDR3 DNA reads TGTGCCAGCCGCGAACAGGGGACTTCTACTGGCTACACCTTC. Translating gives CASREQGTSTGYTF.

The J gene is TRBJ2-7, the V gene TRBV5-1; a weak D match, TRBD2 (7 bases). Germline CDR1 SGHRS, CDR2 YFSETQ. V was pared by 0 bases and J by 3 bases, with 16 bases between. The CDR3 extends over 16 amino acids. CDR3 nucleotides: TGCGCCAGCAGCTTGGGGGGGGGCGCGTTGGACTACGAGCAGTACTTC. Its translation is CASSLGGGALDYEQYF.

The CDR3 sequence is CASSPFDRGTEAFF. CDR3 bases: TGTGCCAGCTCACCTTTCGACAGGGGCACTGAAGCTTTCTTT. The chain recombines TRBV18 with TRBJ1-1; 8 bases map to TRBD1. Unmatched junction bases numbered 4, after V lost 3 bases and J lost 4 bases. The CDR3 is 14 residues long. CDR1 KGHSH and CDR2 LQKENI come from the germline V gene.

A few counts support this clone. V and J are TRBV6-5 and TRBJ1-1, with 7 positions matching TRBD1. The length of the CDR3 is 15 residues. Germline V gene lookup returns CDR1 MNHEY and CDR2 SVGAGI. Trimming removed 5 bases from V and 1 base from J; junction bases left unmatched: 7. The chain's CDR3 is CASSKYRGWNTEAFF. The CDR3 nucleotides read TGTGCCAGCAGTAAGTACAGGGGTTGGAACACTGAAGCTTTCTTT.

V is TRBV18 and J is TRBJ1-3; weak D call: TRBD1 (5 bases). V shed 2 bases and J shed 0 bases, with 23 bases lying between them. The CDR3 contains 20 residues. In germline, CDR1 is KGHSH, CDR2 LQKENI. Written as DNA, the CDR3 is TGTGCCAGCTCACCAAGGAACTGGCCCAAGACAGAGCTCTCTGGAAACACCATATATTTT. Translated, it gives CASSPRNWPKTELSGNTIYF.

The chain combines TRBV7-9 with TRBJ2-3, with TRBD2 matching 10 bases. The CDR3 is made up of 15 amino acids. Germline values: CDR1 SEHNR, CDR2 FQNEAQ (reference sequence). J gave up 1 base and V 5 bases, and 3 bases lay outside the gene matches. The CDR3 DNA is TGTGCCAGCAGCCCCGGGACTAGCGGCACAGATACGCAGTATTTT. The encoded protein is CASSPGTSGTDTQYF.